The rows below give T cell receptor beta chains drawn from one sample of a study of CD8 T cells in Susac syndrome. TCRdb processed the immunoSEQ multiplex PCR reads anew with MiXCR; each CDR3 protein has one entry. The data hold about 430,000 distinct CDR3 sequences, with more than 80% observed a single time. Sequences were obtained from CD8+ T cells from PBMCs. The receptors were sampled from a human donor with multiple sclerosis. The CDR3 runs from the conserved cysteine through the conserved F or W. The order of the fields is clone size, V gene, J gene, D gene, CDR3 DNA, CDR3 protein. The D gene is left open where the match is weak. Clone size appears in some rows only: once, few, many, or a class for an expanded clone.

clone_size: .; v_call: TRBV3-1; j_call: TRBJ1-1; d_call: .; cdr3_nt: TGTGCCAGCAGCCAAAGCTGGACAGTCTTTGAAGCTTTCTTT; cdr3_aa: CASSQSWTVFEAFF
clone_size: .; v_call: TRBV20-1; j_call: TRBJ2-1; d_call: .; cdr3_nt: TGCAGTGCTAGAGATGAGGATTACAATGAGCAGTTCTTC; cdr3_aa: CSARDEDYNEQFF
clone_size: .; v_call: TRBV10-3; j_call: TRBJ2-7; d_call: .; cdr3_nt: TGTGCCATCAGTGACGTTGGGAGTAACTACGAGCAGTACTTC; cdr3_aa: CAISDVGSNYEQYF
clone_size: .; v_call: TRBV3-1; j_call: TRBJ2-7; d_call: TRBD2; cdr3_nt: TGTGCCAGCAGCCAAGGTATGGGACTAGAGAGGTACGAGCAGTACTTC; cdr3_aa: CASSQGMGLERYEQYF
clone_size: .; v_call: TRBV28; j_call: TRBJ2-7; d_call: .; cdr3_nt: TGTGCCAGCAGCGTTTGGGGCGGGAACGAGCAGTACTTC; cdr3_aa: CASSVWGGNEQYF
clone_size: .; v_call: TRBV14; j_call: TRBJ2-6; d_call: .; cdr3_nt: TGTGCCAGCAGCCATGTCGGAAGGGAAGCTGGGGCCAACGTCCTGACTTTC; cdr3_aa: CASSHVGREAGANVLTF
clone_size: once; v_call: TRBV19; j_call: TRBJ1-1; d_call: TRBD1; cdr3_nt: TGTGCCAGTAGTATTTGGACAGGGGGGACGGAAGGCACTGAAGCTTTCTTT; cdr3_aa: CASSIWTGGTEGTEAFF
clone_size: .; v_call: TRBV10-1; j_call: TRBJ2-3; d_call: .; cdr3_nt: TGCGCCAGCAGTGAGTCTGCAGGGGGGTCGGATACGCAGTATTTT; cdr3_aa: CASSESAGGSDTQYF
clone_size: .; v_call: TRBV19; j_call: TRBJ2-7; d_call: TRBD2; cdr3_nt: TGTGCCAGTAGTCCGGGACTAGCGGGTGACCAGTACTTC; cdr3_aa: CASSPGLAGDQYF
clone_size: .; v_call: TRBV6-1; j_call: TRBJ1-1; d_call: .; cdr3_nt: TGTGCCAGCAGTGAAGCGGGAGGGCCCACTGAAGCTTTCTTT; cdr3_aa: CASSEAGGPTEAFF
clone_size: .; v_call: TRBV4-1; j_call: TRBJ1-1; d_call: .; cdr3_nt: TGCGCCAGCAGCCGCGGAACAGGGTCCAACACTGAAGCTTTCTTT; cdr3_aa: CASSRGTGSNTEAFF
clone_size: .; v_call: TRBV13; j_call: TRBJ2-7; d_call: TRBD1; cdr3_nt: TGTGCCAGCAGCTGGGGACAGGGAGGCAGAATGAACGAGCAGTACTTC; cdr3_aa: CASSWGQGGRMNEQYF
clone_size: .; v_call: TRBV4-1; j_call: TRBJ1-5; d_call: .; cdr3_nt: TGCGCCAGCAGCCAAGGGACGGACTATAGCAATCAGCCCCAGCATTTT; cdr3_aa: CASSQGTDYSNQPQHF
clone_size: .; v_call: TRBV3-1; j_call: TRBJ2-1; d_call: TRBD2; cdr3_nt: TGTGCCAGCAGCCAAGTGTCTAGCGGGAGGGCTGATGAGCAGTTCTTC; cdr3_aa: CASSQVSSGRADEQFF
clone_size: .; v_call: TRBV3-1; j_call: TRBJ1-2; d_call: TRBD1; cdr3_nt: TGTGCCAGCAGCCAAGGGGCAGGGGGACTTAACTATGGCTACACCTTC; cdr3_aa: CASSQGAGGLNYGYTF
clone_size: .; v_call: TRBV21-1; j_call: TRBJ1-5; d_call: .; cdr3_nt: TGTGCCAGCAGCAAAGTTATGGGACTTGAGCCCCAGCATTTT; cdr3_aa: CASSKVMGLEPQHF
clone_size: .; v_call: TRBV6-4; j_call: TRBJ2-7; d_call: .; cdr3_nt: TGTGCCAGCAGTCCGGGACCTCCATACGAGCAGTACTTC; cdr3_aa: CASSPGPPYEQYF